Only one count was recorded for the clone carrying this TCR beta chain. The sample comes from a study of blood T cell repertoires in COVID-19. Across the study: Samples of COVID-19 (acute and convalescent) were obtained from the United States, Italy and Spain. PBMCs, B-cell-depleted T cells, or T cells were the source of the cDNA or gDNA that made up the material.

In the original workflow: Amplification of reference gene primers provided the estimated nucleated cell counts. TCRdb keeps only in-frame clones here, not all; method: immunoSEQ multiplex PCR. V, J and clone size reflect that table, while D and trimming were determined from the DNA. The sample has 88,000 or so clones, about 76% seen once. Sequenced input: peripheral blood. The receptor was derived from a human donor in a cohort sampled during active COVID-19.

In DNA, the CDR3 is TGTGCCAGCAGCCCAGGGGATACGAAAGAGACCCAGTACTTC. Translating gives CASSPGDTKETQYF. V is TRBV5-6 and J is TRBJ2-5, with a weak D call TRBD1 (6 bases). Trimming removed 4 bases at V and 3 bases at J, with 13 bases between. CDR1 is SGHDT, CDR2 YYEEEE, per germline. The CDR3 is 14 residues long.